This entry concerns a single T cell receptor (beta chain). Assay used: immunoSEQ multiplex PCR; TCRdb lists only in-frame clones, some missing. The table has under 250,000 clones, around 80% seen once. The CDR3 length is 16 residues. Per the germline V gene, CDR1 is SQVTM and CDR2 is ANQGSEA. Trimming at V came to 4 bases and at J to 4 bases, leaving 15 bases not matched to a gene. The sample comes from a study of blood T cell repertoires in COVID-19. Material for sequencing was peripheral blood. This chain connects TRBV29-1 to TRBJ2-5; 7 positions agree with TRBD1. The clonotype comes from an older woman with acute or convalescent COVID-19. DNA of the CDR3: TGCAGCGTTGGGCTGACAGGGTTCAGGGTGGGAGAGACCCAGTACTTC. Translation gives CSVGLTGFRVGETQYF. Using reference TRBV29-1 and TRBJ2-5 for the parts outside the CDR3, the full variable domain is SAVISQKPSRDICQRGTSLTIQCQVDSQVTMMFWYRQQPGQSLTLIATANQGSEATYESGFVIDKFPISRPNLTFSTLTVSNMSPEDSSIYLCSVGLTGFRVGETQYFGPGTRLLVL.